The sequence of this T cell receptor (beta chain) was determined in a study of T cell repertoires in cytomegalovirus infection. Study-level background: Based on public TCR beta signatures, there were indications of CMV infection and of a matching HLA type. Study-level points and caveats: Totalled public TCR beta family frequency picked out people who carried CMV plus the relevant HLA. HLA-C-restricted CMV-specific TCR beta clonotypes prevailed in the ex vivo response.

The CDR3 is 16 amino acids. Germline CDR1 is SGHDT and CDR2 is YYEEEE. V lost 3 bases and J lost 0; bases outside the gene matches: 3. TCRdb redid the calling of the reads with MiXCR, one entry per CDR3 protein. The top ten clones hold less than 15% of a sample with around 490,000 distinct CDR3 sequences, around 27% of them seen once. Many counts were recorded for this clonotype. Its specificity is unknown. This sequence joins TRBV5-6 and TRBJ2-1; 10 nucleotides line up with TRBD2. The sequence came from a human donor in good health (CMV status not recorded). Some clones in this sample may be carry-over from other donors' samples. Sequenced sample: PBMCs. Written as DNA, the CDR3 is TGTGCCAGCAGCTATGGACTAGCGGTCTCCTACAATGAGCAGTTCTTC. Translated, it gives CASSYGLAVSYNEQFF.